This entry concerns a single T cell receptor (beta chain). The V gene's germline CDR1 is SGHKS and CDR2 YYEKEE (reference sequence). The CDR3 totals 14 residues. V was trimmed by 4 bases and J by 2 bases, leaving 13 bases between them. Only CD45RO-negative cells positively selected for CCR7 counted as naive CD8 cells, so terminally differentiated effector memory CD45RA+ cells were excluded. The data belong to a study of shared clonotypes between healthy human individuals. Clones were sequenced by immunoSEQ multiplex PCR, and TCRdb holds only the in-frame ones, with some missing. Of about 610,000 clones in the sample, around 96% were seen once.

The TCR was taken from a woman aged 25 to 45 in good health. This chain connects TRBV5-5 to TRBJ2-7; possibly TRBD2 for D (6 bases). Sequenced sample: naive CD8+ T cells sorted from blood. The CDR3 here is CASSPGTFTYEQYF. In DNA form, the CDR3 reads TGTGCCAGCAGCCCCGGGACTTTCACCTACGAGCAGTACTTC.